A single sample gave rise to the 26 T cell receptor beta chains below, sequenced in a study. TCRdb independently ran MiXCR on the 5' RACE reads; one entry per CDR3 protein. Among under 45,000 distinct CDR3 sequences listed, 20% to 25% were seen once. Cells sorted as Tregs were CD4+, CD25+ and CD127-/low. Specimen: Tregs sorted from blood. The receptors come from a female donor with breast cancer.

The table lists this clonotype with many counts. This chain uses TRBV10-2 with TRBJ1-5, with TRBD1 identical over 10 bases. Germline V gene sequence: CDR1 WSHSY, CDR2 SAAADI. The CDR3 runs 15 residues. The V segment lost 5 bases and the J segment 7 bases; nucleotides outside the gene matches: 8. The CDR3 DNA reads TGCGCCAGCAGTTCCGGGACAGGGGTAGGGCAGCCCCAGCATTTT. It specifies CASSSGTGVGQPQHF.

This clonotype turned up a few times. This CDR3 reads CASSLGTGTAEQYF. In DNA form, the CDR3 reads TGTGCCAGCAGCCTTGGGACAGGGACGGCCGAGCAGTACTTC. V usage is TRBV3-1 and J usage is TRBJ2-7; TRBD1 agrees at 9 bases. The CDR3 is 14 amino acids. The J segment lost 6 bases and the V segment lost 4 bases, leaving 7 bases of the junction unmatched. Germline CDR1 is LGHDT and CDR2 is YNNKEL (reference sequence).

This clonotype was picked up many times. The chain carries TRBV3-1 and TRBJ2-2, with TRBD2 identical over 8 bases. Trimming cost V 5 bases and J 6 bases; bases outside gene matches: 5. The CDR3 has 14 residues. CDR1 and CDR2 (germline): LGHDT, YNNKEL (reference sequence). The CDR3 loop reads CASSVLAVPGELFF. DNA of the CDR3: TGTGCCAGCAGCGTACTAGCGGTCCCCGGGGAGCTGTTTTTT.

This clonotype was seen only a few times. The CDR3 here is CASSSGQQETQYF. CDR3 sequence (DNA): TGTGCCAGCAGTTCGGGACAGCAAGAGACCCAGTACTTC. The genes are TRBV28 and TRBJ2-5; 7 bases map to TRBD1. Germline V lookup: CDR1 MDHEN, CDR2 SYDVKM. V lost 4 bases to trimming and J lost 2 bases; unmatched junction nucleotides: 1. This CDR3 spans 13 amino acids.

J is TRBJ2-5 and V is TRBV5-1; D is unclear. CDR1 and CDR2 (germline): SGHRS, YFSETQ. The ends were cut back, 0 bases at V and 0 bases at J, with 9 bases in the middle. The CDR3 spans 15 residues. CDR3 bases: TGCGCCAGCAGCTTGGAGGTGGGGTACCAAGAGACCCAGTACTTC. It encodes CASSLEVGYQETQYF.

V gene TRBV5-1 combines with J gene TRBJ2-7; tentatively, D is TRBD1 or TRBD2 (5 bases each). From germline, CDR1 is SGHRS and CDR2 YFSETQ. V lost 10 bases and J lost 0, with 20 bases in between. The CDR3 runs to 15 residues. The CDR3 loop reads CAGNWDPTSSYEQYF. CDR3 in DNA: TGCGCCGGCAACTGGGACCCGACGAGCTCCTACGAGCAGTACTTC. The variable domain in full, with the rest retrieved from reference TRBV5-1 and TRBJ2-7, is KAGVTQTPRYLIKTRGQQVTLSCSPISGHRSVSWYQQTPGQGLQFLFEYFSETQRNKGNFPGRFSGRQFSNSRSEMNVSTLELGDSALYLCAGNWDPTSSYEQYFGPGTRLTVT.

The table lists this clonotype with many counts. The V call is TRBV12-3 or TRBV12-4, the J call TRBJ1-6; 12 bases agree with TRBD1. The CDR3 length is 13 residues. V lost 8 bases and J lost 9; bases outside the gene matches: 2. The CDR3 nucleotides are TGTGCCAGCGGGACAGGGGGCGGTTCACCCCTCCACTTT. Its protein product is CASGTGGGSPLHF.

This clonotype was recorded at least ten times. The chain has TRBV5-1 and TRBJ1-2; D is ambiguous. Germline loops: CDR1 SGHRS, CDR2 YFSETQ. The CDR3 consists of 16 residues. V lost 0 bases, J lost 0 bases, and 12 bases lay in between. In DNA form, the CDR3 reads TGCGCCAGCAGCTTGGGTGGCGGACCAACTAACTATGGCTACACCTTC. It codes for CASSLGGGPTNYGYTF.

This clonotype showed up many times. The chain recombines TRBV4-1 with TRBJ2-1; TRBD2 agrees at 10 bases. V was pared by 5 bases and J by 6 bases, with 7 bases of the junction left unmatched. CDR3 length equals 15 residues. Per germline, CDR1 MGHRA and CDR2 YSYEKL. CDR3 region: CASSAGTSETNEQFF. The DNA for the CDR3 is TGCGCCAGCAGCGCCGGGACTAGCGAAACCAATGAGCAGTTCTTC.

This clonotype was counted at least ten times. The chain carries TRBV9 and TRBJ1-1; TRBD1 is a possible D gene (5 bases). CDR1 and CDR2 (germline): SGDLS, YYNGEE. V was cut by 0 bases and J by 1 base, with 10 bases left in between. The CDR3 length is 15 residues. CDR3 coding DNA: TGTGCCAGCAGCGTAGGAGGGGCAACGAACACTGAAGCTTTCTTT. Protein product: CASSVGGATNTEAFF.

This clonotype occurred once. This chain links TRBV3-1 with TRBJ1-5, with unresolved D. Germline CDR1 reads LGHDT; CDR2 reads YNNKEL (reference sequence). The CDR3 totals 14 residues. V was trimmed by 1 base and J by 3 bases, leaving 7 bases between them. The CDR3 loop reads CASSQGRNNQPQHF. CDR3 nucleotide sequence: TGTGCCAGCAGCCAAGGCAGAAACAATCAGCCCCAGCATTTT. The variable domain in full, completed from reference TRBV3-1 and TRBJ1-5, reads DTAVSQTPKYLVTQMGNDKSIKCEQNLGHDTMYWYKQDSKKFLKIMFSYNNKELIINETVPNRFSPKSPDKAHLNLHINSLELGDSAVYFCASSQGRNNQPQHFGDGTRLSIL.

Points on this clonotype: One end of the junction varies from germline; a read error may be responsible. The V and J genes are TRBV27 and TRBJ2-1; D might be TRBD2 (5 bases). This CDR3 is built from 17 residues. Germline CDR1 is MNHEY and CDR2 is SMNVEV (reference sequence). The DNA of the CDR3 is TGTGCCAGAAGTTTTGGTTTAGAACTAGGCTCCTACAATGAGCAGTTCTTC. This translates into CARSFGLELGSYNEQFF.

This clonotype ranks as medium-sized. V usage is TRBV20-1 and J usage is TRBJ2-5, with 10 bases identical to TRBD1. Trimming removed 2 bases from V and 5 bases from J; junction bases left unmatched: 8. Germline V gene data show CDR1 as DFQATT and CDR2 as SNEGSKA (reference sequence). This CDR3 contains 15 residues. CDR3 sequence reads: CSARPGTGAGETQYF. In DNA, the CDR3 is TGCAGTGCTAGACCCGGGACAGGGGCGGGGGAGACCCAGTACTTC.

V and J are TRBV5-1 and TRBJ1-6; TRBD1 agrees at 8 bases. The CDR3 has 15 residues. With V trimmed by 2 bases and J by 10 bases, 8 bases remained unmatched. Germline loops: CDR1 SGHRS, CDR2 YFSETQ. In DNA, the CDR3 is TGCGCCAGCAGCTTCGGCGGGACAGGTGGCTCACCCCTCCACTTT. Protein product: CASSFGGTGGSPLHF.

This clonotype came up a few times. The chain combines TRBV12-3 or TRBV12-4 with TRBJ1-1; TRBD1 might be the D (5 bases). V lost 3 bases and J 0 bases, leaving 8 bases between the germline ends. The CDR3 is 14 residues long. CDR3 sequence: CASSFGGMNTEAFF. CDR3 coding DNA: TGTGCCAGCAGTTTTGGGGGTATGAACACTGAAGCTTTCTTT.

Comment on this clonotype: A much more abundant neighbour one base away suggests this may be a read error. As DNA, the CDR3 is TGTGCCATCAACCCCGGGGCAGGCCCTCCGAATGAGCAGTTCTTC. Translation: CAINPGAGPPNEQFF. The chain is built from TRBV10-3 and TRBJ2-1, with D possibly called TRBD1 or TRBD2 (5 bases each). V gave up 7 bases and J gave up 7 bases, with 20 bases separating them. The CDR3 length is 15 residues. Germline lookup yields CDR1 ENHRY and CDR2 SYGVKD.

This clonotype has more than one count but fewer than ten. This chain connects TRBV7-3 to TRBJ1-2; weak D call: TRBD1 (5 bases). The ends were cut back, 5 bases at V and 2 bases at J, with 15 bases in the middle. The CDR3 loop spans 15 amino acids. CDR1 SGHTA and CDR2 FQGTGA come from the germline V gene. The CDR3 sequence: CASSPEGPVNYGYTF. DNA for the CDR3: TGTGCCAGCAGCCCGGAGGGACCGGTGAACTATGGCTACACCTTC.

The genes are TRBV15 and TRBJ2-3; weak D call: TRBD1 (5 bases). Trimming left V 3 bases short and J 7 bases short, with 11 bases between. Germline loops: CDR1 LNHNV, CDR2 YYDKDF (reference sequence). The CDR3 totals 13 residues. The CDR3: CATSSAGPNTQYF. DNA of the CDR3: TGTGCCACCAGCAGTGCAGGGCCAAATACGCAGTATTTT.

The chain is built from TRBV30 and TRBJ2-5; either TRBD1 or TRBD2 may fit D (6 bases each). V was shortened by 0 bases and J by 5 bases, with 16 bases between the two germline ends. CDR3 length: 15 residues. The V gene's germline CDR1 is GTSNPN and CDR2 SVGIG (reference sequence). The DNA of the CDR3 is TGTGCCTGGAGTGTACTGAGGGGGAGGTGGGAGACCCAGTACTTC. This encodes CAWSVLRGRWETQYF.

This clonotype has ten or more counts. The chain is built from TRBV7-9 and TRBJ2-7; unclear D gene. CDR1 and CDR2 (germline): SEHNR, FQNEAQ (reference sequence). The CDR3 is made up of 11 amino acids. V was trimmed by 5 bases and J by 3 bases, leaving 5 bases between them. CDR3 in DNA: TGTGCCAGCAGCCAACACTACGAGCAGTACTTC. Translated, it gives CASSQHYEQYF.

This clonotype occurred many times. This rearrangement joins TRBV5-1 to TRBJ2-3; 13 bases line up with TRBD2. The CDR3 totals 15 residues. CDR1 and CDR2 (germline): SGHRS, YFSETQ. The V segment lost 4 bases and the J segment 6 bases; nucleotides outside the gene matches: 5. CDR3 sequence: CASSLGLAGVDTQYF. The CDR3 DNA reads as TGCGCCAGCAGCCTTGGACTAGCGGGGGTGGATACGCAGTATTTT.

At least ten counts were recorded for this clonotype. The genes are TRBV3-1 and TRBJ2-5; D possibly corresponds to TRBD1 (5 bases). CDR1 and CDR2 from the germline V gene are LGHDT and YNNKEL (reference sequence). CDR3 length: 14 residues. The V end was cut by 3 bases, the J end by 2 bases, with 10 bases between. Written as DNA, the CDR3 is TGTGCCAGCAGCCATAAGGGGTGGCAAGAGACCCAGTACTTC. Residues: CASSHKGWQETQYF.

This clonotype was seen repeatedly, ten times or more. Here the CDR3 reads CASSTQGGLPYGYTF. The CDR3 bases are TGCGCCAGCAGCACACAGGGGGGCCTCCCCTATGGCTACACCTTC. The V call is TRBV4-1, the J call TRBJ1-2; 8 bases agree with TRBD1. Losses at the gene ends were 5 bases for V and 4 bases for J; bases not matched to a gene: 9. CDR3 length: 15 residues. Per germline, CDR1 MGHRA and CDR2 YSYEKL.

This clonotype has at least ten counts. This chain links TRBV4-2 with TRBJ2-1; 9 bases match TRBD1. Losses at the gene ends were 0 bases for V and 2 bases for J; bases not matched to a gene: 2. CDR1 is LGHNA, CDR2 YNFKEQ, per germline. There are 16 residues in the CDR3. The CDR3 reads CASSQEGQGPYNEQFF. CDR3 in DNA: TGTGCCAGCAGCCAAGAGGGACAGGGTCCCTACAATGAGCAGTTCTTC.

This clonotype is medium-sized within its sample. The chain couples TRBV4-1 to TRBJ1-2; possibly TRBD1 for D (5 bases). The CDR3 is 15 residues long. Trimming left V 1 base short and J 2 bases short, with 11 bases between. Looked up from germline, CDR1 is MGHRA and CDR2 is YSYEKL. In nucleotides, the CDR3 is TGCGCCAGCAGCCAAGCCATAGGGGTGAACTATGGCTACACCTTC. Amino acids: CASSQAIGVNYGYTF.

This clonotype was observed at least ten times. The rearrangement uses TRBV27 and TRBJ2-1; 9 bases agree with TRBD2. The CDR3 spans 16 residues. The ends lost 5 bases at V and 2 bases at J; junction bases unmatched: 7. The germline V gene encodes CDR1 MNHEY and CDR2 SMNVEV (reference sequence). The CDR3 nucleotides are TGTGCCAGCAGTAGAAGCGGGAGGCCGCCCTACAATGAGCAGTTCTTC. Amino acids: CASSRSGRPPYNEQFF.